The sequence of this T cell receptor (beta chain) was determined in a study of T cells expressing NK-cell markers. Study-level information: Source material for TCR beta repertoires consisted of sorted CD3+CD56+NKG2C+, CD3+CD56+NKG2C- and CD3+CD56-NKG2C+ T cells. Findings and caveats of the study: In roughly 6 donors, dominant CD3+CD56+NKG2C+ clones formed roughly 1.0-7.5% of CD8+ cells. In a handful of donors, dominant clonotypes made up roughly 25-60.1% of CD3+CD56-NKG2C+ cells.

Of note for this clonotype: Its specificity is not known.

From the 5' RACE reads, TCRdb lists one entry per CDR3 protein and no DNA. This sample's clone table lists about 460,000 distinct CDR3 sequences. The CDR3 runs 14 residues. Germline CDR1 reads DFQATT; CDR2 reads SNEGSKA (reference sequence). The V call is TRBV20-1, the J call TRBJ2-7. The source is a woman in her 50s in good health. The sequencing sample was made of blood T cells: a sorted CD56 or NKG2C T cell subset, CD4+ or CD8+ T cells, or bulk PBMC T cells (not recorded which). The CDR3 reads CSARGRSSSYEQYF.